Following are 22 T cell receptor beta chains from one sample sequenced in a study of siplizumab effects on memory and regulatory T cells. Assay used: immunoSEQ multiplex PCR; TCRdb lists only in-frame clones, some missing. The sample has some 75,000 clones, just over 90% seen once; the top ten hold roughly 4.7%. Sequenced sample: CD8+ T cells sorted from blood. The receptor set was obtained from a human donor in good health.

This clone was seen a single time. This chain connects TRBV27 to TRBJ2-2, with TRBD2 identical over 8 bases. The germline CDR1 and CDR2 sequences are MNHEY and SMNVEV (reference sequence). Germline trimming cut 5 bases from V and 6 bases from J; bases unmatched to any gene: 5. This CDR3 contains 14 residues. The CDR3 DNA reads as TGTGCCAGCAGTATCTCCGGGGGGGCCGGGGAGCTGTTTTTT. Translated: CASSISGGAGELFF.

The chain couples TRBV6-5 to TRBJ1-3; D gene unclear. Germline V gene data show CDR1 as MNHEY and CDR2 as SVGAGI. The V end lost 2 bases, the J end lost 4 bases, and 12 bases lay between the germline ends. The CDR3 is 15 amino acids. CDR3 sequence reads: CASSYGTGSGNTIYF. CDR3 coding DNA: TGTGCCAGCAGTTACGGCACGGGGTCCGGAAACACCATATATTTT.

This clone was observed a few times. V is TRBV6-6 and J is TRBJ2-1, with a possible D match to TRBD2 (6 bases). Germline V gene data show CDR1 as MNHNY and CDR2 as SVGAGI (reference sequence). V was shortened by 1 base and J by 9 bases, with 7 bases between the two germline ends. This CDR3 spans 12 amino acids. The chain's CDR3 is CASSYLGGEQFF. The CDR3 nucleotides are TGTGCCAGCAGTTACTTGGGGGGTGAGCAGTTCTTC.

The rearrangement links TRBV27 to TRBJ2-1, with a possible D match to TRBD1 (6 bases). Germline V CDR1 and CDR2: MNHEY, SMNVEV (reference sequence). This CDR3 is built from 13 residues. The V end was cut by 7 bases, the J end by 6 bases, with 13 bases between. The CDR3 bases are TGTGCCAGCACCTTGGGGGCCCTCAATGAGCAGTTCTTC. Protein product: CASTLGALNEQFF.

The chain joins TRBV4-3 to TRBJ2-3, with D tentatively TRBD2 (6 bases). This CDR3 has 13 amino acids. V was cut by 3 bases and J by 6 bases, with 10 bases left in between. The germline gives CDR1 LGHNA, CDR2 YSLEER. DNA for the CDR3: TGCGCCAGCAGCCATGGGACTGCCGATACGCAGTATTTT. Protein sequence: CASSHGTADTQYF.

The V call is TRBV27, the J call TRBJ2-7, with D maybe TRBD1 (6 bases). Germline CDR1 and CDR2: MNHEY and SMNVEV (reference sequence). V lost 3 bases, J lost 6 bases, and 18 bases lay in between. This CDR3 has 15 residues. This chain's CDR3 is CASSFMGQVPGEQYF. The CDR3 coding sequence is TGTGCCAGCAGTTTTATGGGACAAGTCCCGGGCGAGCAGTACTTC.

The J gene is TRBJ1-1, the V gene TRBV6-6; the match to TRBD1 covers 9 bases. V was pared by 2 bases and J by 4 bases, with 5 bases of the junction left unmatched. The CDR3 extends over 15 amino acids. From germline, CDR1 is MNHNY and CDR2 SVGAGI (reference sequence). CDR3 in DNA: TGTGCCAGCAGTTACCTAGGACAGGGGTTCACTGAAGCTTTCTTT. It is translated as CASSYLGQGFTEAFF.

This chain joins TRBV7-6 and TRBJ1-1; unclear D gene. This CDR3 is 13 amino acids long. The V end lost 1 base, the J end lost 5 bases, and 8 bases lay between the germline ends. CDR1 is SGHVS, CDR2 FNYEAQ, per germline. DNA of the CDR3: TGTGCCAGCAGCTTAGAGGTGGGGACTGAAGCTTTCTTT. Protein product: CASSLEVGTEAFF.

In this sample, this clone turned up once. The V call is TRBV2, the J call TRBJ2-2; D is perhaps TRBD1 (6 bases). Germline CDR1 is SNHLY and CDR2 is FYNNEI. V was trimmed by 4 bases and J by 3 bases, leaving 18 bases between them. The CDR3 runs 17 residues. The DNA of the CDR3 is TGTGCCAGCAGTGTGGTTACAGGGCCCCGTCACACCGGGGAGCTGTTTTTT. Translating gives CASSVVTGPRHTGELFF.

The chain uses TRBV6-5 and TRBJ2-7, with 9 bases matching TRBD1. The CDR3 is 13 residues long. The trim removed 5 bases at V and 6 bases at J, leaving 5 bases unmatched. Per the germline V gene, CDR1 is MNHEY and CDR2 is SVGAGI. CDR3 sequence: CASSAWTGAEQYF. CDR3 bases: TGTGCCAGCAGTGCGTGGACAGGGGCCGAGCAGTACTTC.

V gene TRBV7-9 combines with J gene TRBJ1-5; D unresolved. The length of the CDR3 is 13 residues. With 6 bases removed from V and 6 bases from J, the gap between germline ends came to 12 bases. CDR1 and CDR2 from the germline V gene are SEHNR and FQNEAQ (reference sequence). In nucleotides, the CDR3 is TGTGCCAGCAGTGACAAAGGAGGTCAGCCCCAGCATTTT. Amino acid sequence: CASSDKGGQPQHF.

The chain employs TRBV5-1 and TRBJ2-7; no firm D call. Germline CDR1 SGHRS, CDR2 YFSETQ. There are 13 residues in the CDR3. The ends were cut back, 4 bases at V and 0 bases at J, with 8 bases in the middle. The CDR3 coding sequence is TGCGCCAGCAGCCTCACGAGCTCCTACGAGCAGTACTTC. Amino acid sequence: CASSLTSSYEQYF.

The chain employs TRBV27 and TRBJ2-3; D is unclear. From germline, CDR1 is MNHEY and CDR2 SMNVEV (reference sequence). The CDR3 runs 12 residues. Trimming removed 3 bases at V and 5 bases at J, with 6 bases between. The CDR3 coding sequence is TGTGCCAGCAGTTTCGTCGGAGATACGCAGTATTTT. It specifies CASSFVGDTQYF.

V gene TRBV6-1 combines with J gene TRBJ2-1, with TRBD1 matching 10 bases. CDR1 MNHNS and CDR2 SASEGT come from the germline V gene. Trimming took 10 bases from V and 4 from J; bases not matched to a gene: 10. The CDR3 is made up of 15 amino acids. DNA for the CDR3: TGTGCCACCTCAATCGGGACAGGGGTTTACAATGAGCAGTTCTTC. Translating it yields CATSIGTGVYNEQFF.

V and J are TRBV7-9 and TRBJ2-2, with 9 bases fitting TRBD1. CDR1 is SEHNR, CDR2 FQNEAQ, per germline (reference sequence). The CDR3 spans 17 residues. V gave up 4 bases and J gave up 3 bases; unmatched junction bases: 9. This CDR3 is CASSSPGTGIYTGELFF. The CDR3 DNA reads as TGTGCCAGCAGCTCACCCGGGACAGGGATCTACACCGGGGAGCTGTTTTTT. The full variable domain, rest sourced from reference TRBV7-9 and TRBJ2-2, is DTGVSQNPRHKITKRGQNVTFRCDPISEHNRLYWYRQTLGQGPEFLTYFQNEAQLEKSRLLSDRFSAERPKGSFSTLEIQRTEQGDSAMYLCASSSPGTGIYTGELFFGEGSRLTVL.

The rearrangement links TRBV7-6 to TRBJ2-3, with D possibly TRBD2 on 6 matching bases. Germline lookup yields CDR1 SGHVS and CDR2 FNYEAQ. V lost 5 bases and J 5 bases, leaving 14 bases between the germline ends. This CDR3 has 14 amino acids. This CDR3 reads CASSVSSERDTQYF. As DNA, the CDR3 is TGTGCCAGCAGCGTGTCTAGCGAACGAGATACGCAGTATTTT.

This clone has a single count. V gene TRBV2 combines with J gene TRBJ2-3, with TRBD1 matching over 9 bases. Germline CDR1 is SNHLY and CDR2 is FYNNEI. The CDR3 is 15 residues long. The V segment lost 6 bases and the J segment 3 bases; nucleotides outside the gene matches: 7. Written as DNA, the CDR3 is TGTGCCAGCAGAGCTACAGGGGGCATGACAGATACGCAGTATTTT. Residues: CASRATGGMTDTQYF.

V is TRBV19 and J is TRBJ1-1; the D is unclear. The CDR3 totals 12 residues. CDR1 is LNHDA and CDR2 is SQIVND in the germline V gene (reference sequence). V was pared by 5 bases and J by 2 bases, with 6 bases between. The CDR3 reads CASSQSNTEAFF. The CDR3, as DNA: TGTGCCAGTAGTCAGAGCAACACTGAAGCTTTCTTT.

This sequence joins TRBV19 and TRBJ1-1, with D hard to call. Per germline, CDR1 LNHDA and CDR2 SQIVND (reference sequence). CDR3 length equals 12 residues. The V end lost 3 bases, the J end lost 6 bases, and 8 bases lay between the germline ends. The CDR3 here is CASSIIGAEAFF. CDR3 DNA: TGTGCCAGTAGTATCATCGGAGCTGAAGCTTTCTTT.

This chain joins TRBV30 and TRBJ1-2, with D perhaps matching TRBD1 (5 bases). The ends were cut back, 0 bases at V and 9 bases at J, with 14 bases in the middle. The CDR3 is 13 residues long. CDR1 is GTSNPN and CDR2 is SVGIG in the germline V gene (reference sequence). The DNA of the CDR3 is TGTGCCTGGAGTGTAACCAGGGACGTCAGCTACACCTTC. As protein: CAWSVTRDVSYTF.

The chain employs TRBV4-1 and TRBJ1-2, with D uncertain. Germline loops: CDR1 MGHRA, CDR2 YSYEKL. CDR3 length: 14 residues. V gave up 0 bases and J gave up 8 bases, with 13 bases separating them. The CDR3: CASSQDVVPGGYTF. CDR3 nucleotides: TGCGCCAGCAGCCAAGATGTGGTTCCGGGGGGCTACACCTTC.

The chain is built from TRBV4-1 and TRBJ1-1, with TRBD1 matching over 9 bases. CDR3 length: 14 amino acids. CDR1 and CDR2 from the germline V gene are MGHRA and YSYEKL. V trimming: 4 bases; J trimming: 11 bases; junction bases outside the gene matches: 11. The CDR3 loop reads CASSLPGQGFTAFF. As DNA, the CDR3 is TGCGCCAGCAGCCTCCCGGGACAGGGATTTACGGCTTTCTTT.